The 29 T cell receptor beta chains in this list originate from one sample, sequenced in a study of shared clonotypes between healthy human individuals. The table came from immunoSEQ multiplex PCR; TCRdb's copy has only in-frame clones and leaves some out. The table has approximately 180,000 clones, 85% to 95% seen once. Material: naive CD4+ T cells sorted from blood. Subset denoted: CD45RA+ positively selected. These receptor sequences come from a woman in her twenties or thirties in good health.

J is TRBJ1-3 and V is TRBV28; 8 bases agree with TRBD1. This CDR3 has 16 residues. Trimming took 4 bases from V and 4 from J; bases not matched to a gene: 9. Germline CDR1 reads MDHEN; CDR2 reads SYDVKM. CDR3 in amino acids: CASSYRHGTGGNTIYF. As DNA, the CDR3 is TGTGCCAGCAGTTACCGGCACGGGACAGGAGGAAACACCATATATTTT.

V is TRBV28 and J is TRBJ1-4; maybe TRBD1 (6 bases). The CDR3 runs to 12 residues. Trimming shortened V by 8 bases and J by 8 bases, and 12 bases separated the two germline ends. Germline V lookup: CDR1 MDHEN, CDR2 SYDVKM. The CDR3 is CASSGGQEKLFF. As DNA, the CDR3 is TGTGCCAGCTCGGGGGGGCAAGAAAAACTGTTTTTT.

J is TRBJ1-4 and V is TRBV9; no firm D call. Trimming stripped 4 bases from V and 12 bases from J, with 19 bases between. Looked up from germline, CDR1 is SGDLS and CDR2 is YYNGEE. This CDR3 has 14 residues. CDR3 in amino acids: CASSLRQEGSELFF. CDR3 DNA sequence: TGTGCCAGCAGCCTCCGACAAGAGGGTAGCGAACTGTTTTTT.

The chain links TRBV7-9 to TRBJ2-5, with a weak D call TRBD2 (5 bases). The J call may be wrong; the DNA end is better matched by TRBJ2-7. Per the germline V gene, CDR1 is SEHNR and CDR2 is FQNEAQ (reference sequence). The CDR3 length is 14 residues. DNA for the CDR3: TGTGCCAGCAGCTTAGTTGTCGGGGCCTACGAGCAGTACTTC. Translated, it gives CASSLVVGAYEQYF.

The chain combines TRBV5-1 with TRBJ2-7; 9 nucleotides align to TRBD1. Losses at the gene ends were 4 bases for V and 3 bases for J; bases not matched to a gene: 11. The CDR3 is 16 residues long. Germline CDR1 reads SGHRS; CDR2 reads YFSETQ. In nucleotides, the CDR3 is TGCGCCAGCAGCGCCTTTACAGGGGGCGCAGTCTACGAGCAGTACTTC. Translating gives CASSAFTGGAVYEQYF.

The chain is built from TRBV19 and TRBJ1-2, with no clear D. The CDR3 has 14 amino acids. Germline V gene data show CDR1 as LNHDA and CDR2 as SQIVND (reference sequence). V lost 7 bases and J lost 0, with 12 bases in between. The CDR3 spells CASIGLATNYGYTF. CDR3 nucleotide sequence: TGTGCCAGTATCGGCTTGGCCACTAACTATGGCTACACCTTC.

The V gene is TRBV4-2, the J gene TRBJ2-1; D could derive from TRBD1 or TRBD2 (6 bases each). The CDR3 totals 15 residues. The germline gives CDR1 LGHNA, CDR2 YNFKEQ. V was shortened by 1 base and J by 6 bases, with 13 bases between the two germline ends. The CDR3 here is CASSQAWGAGNEQFF. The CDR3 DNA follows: TGTGCCAGCAGCCAAGCGTGGGGGGCCGGCAATGAGCAGTTCTTC.

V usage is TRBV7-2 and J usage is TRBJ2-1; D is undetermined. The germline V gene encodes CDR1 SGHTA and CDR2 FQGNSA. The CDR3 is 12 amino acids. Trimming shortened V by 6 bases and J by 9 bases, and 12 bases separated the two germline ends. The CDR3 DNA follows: TGTGCCAGCAGGATAAATGGGCTTGAGCAGTTCTTC. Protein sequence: CASRINGLEQFF.

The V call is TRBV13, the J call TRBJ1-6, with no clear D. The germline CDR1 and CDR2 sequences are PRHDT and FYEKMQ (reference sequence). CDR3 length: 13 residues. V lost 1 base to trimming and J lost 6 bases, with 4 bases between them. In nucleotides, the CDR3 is TGTGCCAGCAGCTTAGTTTCTAATTCACCCCTCCACTTT. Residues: CASSLVSNSPLHF.

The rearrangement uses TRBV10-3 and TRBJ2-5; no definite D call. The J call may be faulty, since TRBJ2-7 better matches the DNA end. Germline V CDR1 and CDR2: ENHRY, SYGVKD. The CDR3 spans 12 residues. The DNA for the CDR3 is TGTGCCATCAGCCCAGAAAGGAACGAGCAGTACTTC. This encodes CAISPERNEQYF.

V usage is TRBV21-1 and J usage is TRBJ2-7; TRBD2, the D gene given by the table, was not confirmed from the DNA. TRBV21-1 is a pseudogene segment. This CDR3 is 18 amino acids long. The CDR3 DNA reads TGTGCCAGCAGCAAAAGAGGTCTAGCGGGAGGGCCGACCTACGAGCAGTACTTC. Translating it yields CASSKRGLAGGPTYEQYF.

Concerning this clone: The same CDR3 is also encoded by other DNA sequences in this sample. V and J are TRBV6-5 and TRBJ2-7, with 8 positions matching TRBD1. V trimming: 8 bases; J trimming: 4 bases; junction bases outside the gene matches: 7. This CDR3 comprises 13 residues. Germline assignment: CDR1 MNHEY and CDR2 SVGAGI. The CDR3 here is CASGRDRHYEQYF. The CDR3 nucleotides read TGTGCCAGCGGCCGGGACAGGCATTACGAGCAGTACTTC.

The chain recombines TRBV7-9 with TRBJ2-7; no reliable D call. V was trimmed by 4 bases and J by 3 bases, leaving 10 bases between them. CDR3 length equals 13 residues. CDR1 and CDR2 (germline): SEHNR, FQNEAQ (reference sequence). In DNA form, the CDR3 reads TGTGCCAGCAGCTCCGACAAGAACTACGAGCAGTACTTC. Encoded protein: CASSSDKNYEQYF.

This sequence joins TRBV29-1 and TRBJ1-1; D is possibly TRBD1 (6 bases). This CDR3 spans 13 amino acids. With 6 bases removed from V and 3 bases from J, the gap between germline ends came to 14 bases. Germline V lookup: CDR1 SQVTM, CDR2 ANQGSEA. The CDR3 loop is CSVVSGGHTEAFF. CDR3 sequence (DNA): TGCAGCGTCGTGAGTGGGGGGCACACTGAAGCTTTCTTT.

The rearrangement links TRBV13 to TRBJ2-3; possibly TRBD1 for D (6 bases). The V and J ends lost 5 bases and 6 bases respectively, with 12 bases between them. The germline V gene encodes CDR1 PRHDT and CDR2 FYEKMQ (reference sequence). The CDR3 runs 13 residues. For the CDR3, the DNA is TGTGCCAGCAGCCTCAACAGGGCTGATACGCAGTATTTT. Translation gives CASSLNRADTQYF. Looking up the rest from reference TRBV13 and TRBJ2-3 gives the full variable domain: AAGVIQSPRHLIKEKRETATLKCYPIPRHDTVYWYQQGPGQDPQFLISFYEKMQSDKGSIPDRFSAQQFSDYHSELNMSSLELGDSALYFCASSLNRADTQYFGPGTRLTVL.

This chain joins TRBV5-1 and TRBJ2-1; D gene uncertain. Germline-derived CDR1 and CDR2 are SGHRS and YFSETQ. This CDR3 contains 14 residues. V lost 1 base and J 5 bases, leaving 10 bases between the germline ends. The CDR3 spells CASSLIVGNNEQFF. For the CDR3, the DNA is TGCGCCAGCAGCTTGATAGTTGGAAACAATGAGCAGTTCTTC.

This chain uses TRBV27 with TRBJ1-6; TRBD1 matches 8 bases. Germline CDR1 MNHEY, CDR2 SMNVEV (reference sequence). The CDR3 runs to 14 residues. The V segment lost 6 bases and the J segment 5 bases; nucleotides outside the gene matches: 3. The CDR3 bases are TGTGCCAGCAGGCTGACAGGGGATAATTCACCCCTCCACTTT. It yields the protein CASRLTGDNSPLHF.

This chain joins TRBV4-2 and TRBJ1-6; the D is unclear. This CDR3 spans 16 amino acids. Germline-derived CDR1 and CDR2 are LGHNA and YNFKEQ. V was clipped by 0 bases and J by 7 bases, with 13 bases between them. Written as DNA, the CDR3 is TGTGCCAGCAGCCAAGAGGGTGGCGGTAACAATTCACCCCTCCACTTT. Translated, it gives CASSQEGGGNNSPLHF.

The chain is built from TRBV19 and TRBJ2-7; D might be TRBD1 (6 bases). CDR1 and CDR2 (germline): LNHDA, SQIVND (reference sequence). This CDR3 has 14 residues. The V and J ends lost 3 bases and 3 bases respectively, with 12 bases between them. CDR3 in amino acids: CASSIRQGRYEQYF. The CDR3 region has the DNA TGTGCCAGTAGTATTAGGCAGGGGCGCTACGAGCAGTACTTC.

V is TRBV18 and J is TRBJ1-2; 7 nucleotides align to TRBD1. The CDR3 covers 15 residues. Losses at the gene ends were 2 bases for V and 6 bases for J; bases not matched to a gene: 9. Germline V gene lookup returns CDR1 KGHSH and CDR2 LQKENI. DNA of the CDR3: TGTGCCAGCTCACCATTAGACAGGGTATACGATGGCTACACCTTC. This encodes CASSPLDRVYDGYTF.

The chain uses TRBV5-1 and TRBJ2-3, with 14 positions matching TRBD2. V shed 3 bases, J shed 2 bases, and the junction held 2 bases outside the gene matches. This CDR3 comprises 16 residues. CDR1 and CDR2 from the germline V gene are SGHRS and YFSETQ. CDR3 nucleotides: TGCGCCAGCAGCTCGGGACTAGCGGGAGTCACAGATACGCAGTATTTT. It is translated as CASSSGLAGVTDTQYF.

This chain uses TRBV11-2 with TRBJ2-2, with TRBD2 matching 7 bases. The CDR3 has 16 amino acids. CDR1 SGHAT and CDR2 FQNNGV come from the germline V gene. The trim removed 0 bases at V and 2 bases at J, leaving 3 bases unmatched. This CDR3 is CASSLEASGNTGELFF. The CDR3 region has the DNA TGTGCCAGCAGCTTAGAAGCTAGCGGAAACACCGGGGAGCTGTTTTTT.

CDR3 DNA sequence: TGTGCCAGCAGTTTAAGGGCAGGGCACCACAATGAGCAGTTCTTC. This codes for CASSLRAGHHNEQFF. This chain joins TRBV28 and TRBJ2-1; D perhaps matches TRBD1 (5 bases). With 2 bases removed from V and 5 bases from J, the gap between germline ends came to 13 bases. The V gene's germline CDR1 is MDHEN and CDR2 SYDVKM. The CDR3 is made up of 15 amino acids.

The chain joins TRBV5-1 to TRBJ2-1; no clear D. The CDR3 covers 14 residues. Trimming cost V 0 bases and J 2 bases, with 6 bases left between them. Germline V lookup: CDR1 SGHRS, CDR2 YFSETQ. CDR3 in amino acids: CASSLGAPYNEQFF. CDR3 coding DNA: TGCGCCAGCAGCTTGGGGGCGCCCTACAATGAGCAGTTCTTC.

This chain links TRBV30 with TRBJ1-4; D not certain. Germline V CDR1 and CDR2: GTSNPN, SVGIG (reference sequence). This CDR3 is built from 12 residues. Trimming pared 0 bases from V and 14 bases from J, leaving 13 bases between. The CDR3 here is CAWSVSLGRLFF. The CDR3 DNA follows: TGTGCCTGGAGTGTTTCCCTGGGCCGGCTGTTTTTT.

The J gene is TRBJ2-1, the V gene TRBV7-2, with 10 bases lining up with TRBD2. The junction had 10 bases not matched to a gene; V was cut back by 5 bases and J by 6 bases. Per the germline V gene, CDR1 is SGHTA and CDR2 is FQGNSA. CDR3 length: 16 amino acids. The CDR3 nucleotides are TGTGCCAGCAGCGTCGAACTAGCGGGAATTCGCAATGAGCAGTTCTTC. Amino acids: CASSVELAGIRNEQFF.

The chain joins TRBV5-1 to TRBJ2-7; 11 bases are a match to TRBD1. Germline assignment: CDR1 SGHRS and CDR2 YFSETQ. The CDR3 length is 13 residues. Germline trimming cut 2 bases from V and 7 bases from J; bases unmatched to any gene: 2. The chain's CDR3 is CASSLGQGAEQYF. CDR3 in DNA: TGCGCCAGCAGCTTAGGACAGGGGGCTGAGCAGTACTTC.

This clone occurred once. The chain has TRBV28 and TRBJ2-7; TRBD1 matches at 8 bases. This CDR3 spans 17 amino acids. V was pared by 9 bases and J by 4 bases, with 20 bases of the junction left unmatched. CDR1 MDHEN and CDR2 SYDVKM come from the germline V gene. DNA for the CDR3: TGTGCCAGTTCCAGGGGGCGCTTGGTTTTGTTTTATTACGAGCAGTACTTC. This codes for CASSRGRLVLFYYEQYF.

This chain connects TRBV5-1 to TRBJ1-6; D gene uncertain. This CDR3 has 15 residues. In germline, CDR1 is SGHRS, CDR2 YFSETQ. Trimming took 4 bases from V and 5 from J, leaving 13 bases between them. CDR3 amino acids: CASSLTAGDNSPLHF. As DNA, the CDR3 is TGCGCCAGCAGCCTGACTGCGGGCGATAATTCACCCCTCCACTTT.